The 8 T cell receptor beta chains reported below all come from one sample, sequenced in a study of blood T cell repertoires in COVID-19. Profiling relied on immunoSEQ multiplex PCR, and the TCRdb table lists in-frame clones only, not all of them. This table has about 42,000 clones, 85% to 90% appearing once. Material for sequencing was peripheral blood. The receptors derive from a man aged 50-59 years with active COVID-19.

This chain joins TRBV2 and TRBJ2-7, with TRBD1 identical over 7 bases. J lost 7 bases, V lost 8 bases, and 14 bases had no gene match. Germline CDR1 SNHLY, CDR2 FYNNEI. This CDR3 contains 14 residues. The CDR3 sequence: CASRTTGSGGEQYF. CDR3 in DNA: TGTGCCAGCCGTACGACAGGGAGTGGAGGAGAGCAGTACTTC.

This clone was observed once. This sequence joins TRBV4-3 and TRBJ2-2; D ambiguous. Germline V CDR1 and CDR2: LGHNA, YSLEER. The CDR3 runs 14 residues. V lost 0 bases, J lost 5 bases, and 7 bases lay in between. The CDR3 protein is CASSQEARTGELFF. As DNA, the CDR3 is TGCGCCAGCAGCCAAGAAGCAAGAACCGGGGAGCTGTTTTTT.

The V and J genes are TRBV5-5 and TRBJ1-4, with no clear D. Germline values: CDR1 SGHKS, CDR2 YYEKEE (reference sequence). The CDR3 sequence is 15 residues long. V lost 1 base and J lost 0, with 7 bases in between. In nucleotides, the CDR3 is TGTGCCAGCAGCTTGCGGCGGGCAACTAATGAAAAACTGTTTTTT. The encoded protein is CASSLRRATNEKLFF.

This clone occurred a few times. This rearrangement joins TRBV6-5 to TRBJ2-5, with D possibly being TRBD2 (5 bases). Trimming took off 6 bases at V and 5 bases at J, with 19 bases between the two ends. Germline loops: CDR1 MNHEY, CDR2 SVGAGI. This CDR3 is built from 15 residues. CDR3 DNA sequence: TGTGCCAGCAGAGAGGGAAAGGCAGGTTCGGAGACCCAGTACTTC. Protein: CASREGKAGSETQYF.

The CDR3: CASSITGLRAFF. CDR3 nucleotides: TGTGCCAGTAGCATCACAGGTCTTCGGGCTTTCTTT. The chain combines TRBV19 with TRBJ1-1; D may be TRBD1 (5 bases). The V gene's germline CDR1 is LNHDA and CDR2 SQIVND (reference sequence). The V and J ends lost 6 bases and 11 bases respectively, with 16 bases between them. The CDR3 has 12 amino acids.

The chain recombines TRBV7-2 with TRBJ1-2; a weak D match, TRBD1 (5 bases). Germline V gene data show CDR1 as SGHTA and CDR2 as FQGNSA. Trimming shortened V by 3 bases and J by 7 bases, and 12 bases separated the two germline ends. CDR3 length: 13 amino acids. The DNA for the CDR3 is TGTGCCAGCAGCTTCCAGGGAGGTCGTGGCTACACCTTC. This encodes CASSFQGGRGYTF.

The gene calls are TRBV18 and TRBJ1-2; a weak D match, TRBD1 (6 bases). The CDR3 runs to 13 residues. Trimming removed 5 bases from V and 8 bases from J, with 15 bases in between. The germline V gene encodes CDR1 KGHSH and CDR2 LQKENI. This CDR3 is CASSANRDEGYTF. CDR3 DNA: TGTGCCAGCTCAGCTAACAGGGACGAGGGCTACACCTTC.

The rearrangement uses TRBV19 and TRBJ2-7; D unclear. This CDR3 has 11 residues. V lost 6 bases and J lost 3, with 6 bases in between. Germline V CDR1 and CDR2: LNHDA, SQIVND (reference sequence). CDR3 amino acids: CASSRGYEQYF. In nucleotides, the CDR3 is TGTGCCAGTAGCCGCGGCTACGAGCAGTACTTC. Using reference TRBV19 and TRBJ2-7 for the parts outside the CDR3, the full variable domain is DGGITQSPKYLFRKEGQNVTLSCEQNLNHDAMYWYRQDPGQGLRLIYYSQIVNDFQKGDIAEGYSVSREKKESFPLTVTSAQKNPTAFYLCASSRGYEQYFGPGTRLTVT.